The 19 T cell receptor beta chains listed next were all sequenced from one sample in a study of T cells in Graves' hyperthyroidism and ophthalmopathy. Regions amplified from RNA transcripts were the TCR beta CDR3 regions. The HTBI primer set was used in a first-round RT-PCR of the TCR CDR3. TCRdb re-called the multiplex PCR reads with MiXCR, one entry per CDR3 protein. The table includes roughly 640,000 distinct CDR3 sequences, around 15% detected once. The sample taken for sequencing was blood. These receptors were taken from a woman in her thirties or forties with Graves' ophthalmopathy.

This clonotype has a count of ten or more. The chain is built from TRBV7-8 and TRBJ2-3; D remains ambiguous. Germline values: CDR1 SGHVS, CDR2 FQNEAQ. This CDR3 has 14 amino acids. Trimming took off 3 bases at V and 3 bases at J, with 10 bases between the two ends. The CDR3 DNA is TGTGCCAGCAGCTTGCAGCAGTCAACAGATACGCAGTATTTT. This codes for CASSLQQSTDTQYF. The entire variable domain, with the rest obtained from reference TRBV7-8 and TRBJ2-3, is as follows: GAGVSQSPRYKVAKRGQDVALRCDPISGHVSLFWYQQALGQGPEFLTYFQNEAQLDKSGLPSDRFFAERPEGSVSTLKIQRTQQEDSAVYLCASSLQQSTDTQYFGPGTRLTVL.

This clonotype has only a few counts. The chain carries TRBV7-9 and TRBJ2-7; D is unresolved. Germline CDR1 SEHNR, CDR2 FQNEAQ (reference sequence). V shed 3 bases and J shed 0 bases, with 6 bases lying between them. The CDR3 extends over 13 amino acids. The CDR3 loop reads CASSFDFSYEQYF. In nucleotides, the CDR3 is TGTGCCAGCAGCTTTGATTTCTCCTACGAGCAGTACTTC.

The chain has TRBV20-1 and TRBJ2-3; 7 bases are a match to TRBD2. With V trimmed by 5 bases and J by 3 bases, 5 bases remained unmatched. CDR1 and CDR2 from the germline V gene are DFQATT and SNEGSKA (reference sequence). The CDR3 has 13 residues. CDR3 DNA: TGCAGTGCTGCCGGGGAGGGAACAGATACGCAGTATTTT. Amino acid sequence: CSAAGEGTDTQYF.

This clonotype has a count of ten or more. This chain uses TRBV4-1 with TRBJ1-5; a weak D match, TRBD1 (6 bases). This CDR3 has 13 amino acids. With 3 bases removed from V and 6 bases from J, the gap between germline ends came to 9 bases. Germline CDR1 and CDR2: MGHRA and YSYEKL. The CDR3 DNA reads TGCGCCAGCAGCCAGGCAGGGGCTCAGCCCCAGCATTTT. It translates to CASSQAGAQPQHF.

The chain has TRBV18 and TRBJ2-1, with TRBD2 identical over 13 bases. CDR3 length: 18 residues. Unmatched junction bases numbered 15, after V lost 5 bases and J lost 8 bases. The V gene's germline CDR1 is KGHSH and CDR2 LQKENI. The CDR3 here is CASSSGLPGLAGIDEQFF. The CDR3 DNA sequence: TGTGCCAGCTCATCAGGGCTACCGGGACTAGCGGGAATCGATGAGCAGTTCTTC. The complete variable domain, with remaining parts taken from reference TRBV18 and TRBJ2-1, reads NAGVMQNPRHLVRRRGQEARLRCSPMKGHSHVYWYRQLPEEGLKFMVYLQKENIIDESGMPKERFSAEFPKEGPSILRIQQVVRGDSAAYFCASSSGLPGLAGIDEQFFGPGTRLTVL.

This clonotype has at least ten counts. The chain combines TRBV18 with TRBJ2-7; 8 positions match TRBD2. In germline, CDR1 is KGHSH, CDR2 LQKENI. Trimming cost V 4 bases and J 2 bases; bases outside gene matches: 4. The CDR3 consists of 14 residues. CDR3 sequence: CASSQEAGAYEQYF. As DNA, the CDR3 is TGTGCCAGCTCACAGGAAGCGGGAGCCTACGAGCAGTACTTC.

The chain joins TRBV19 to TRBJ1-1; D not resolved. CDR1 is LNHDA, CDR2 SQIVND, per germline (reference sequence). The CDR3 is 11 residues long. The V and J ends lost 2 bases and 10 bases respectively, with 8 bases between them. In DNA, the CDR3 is TGTGCCAGTAGTATAAGGACTTCAGCTTTCTTT. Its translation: CASSIRTSAFF.

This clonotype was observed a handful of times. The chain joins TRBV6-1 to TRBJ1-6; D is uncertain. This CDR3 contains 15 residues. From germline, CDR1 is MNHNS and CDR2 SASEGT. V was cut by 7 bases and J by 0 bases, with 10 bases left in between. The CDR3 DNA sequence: TGTGCCAGCACCGCCCGAAGCTCCTATAATTCACCCCTCCACTTT. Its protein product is CASTARSSYNSPLHF.

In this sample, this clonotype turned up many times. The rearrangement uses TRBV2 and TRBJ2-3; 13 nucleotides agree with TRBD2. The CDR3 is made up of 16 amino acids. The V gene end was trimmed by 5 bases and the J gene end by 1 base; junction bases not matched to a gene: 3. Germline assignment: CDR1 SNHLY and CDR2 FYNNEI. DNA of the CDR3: TGTGCCAGCAGTATTGGACTAGCGGGAGGCACAGATACGCAGTATTTT. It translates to CASSIGLAGGTDTQYF.

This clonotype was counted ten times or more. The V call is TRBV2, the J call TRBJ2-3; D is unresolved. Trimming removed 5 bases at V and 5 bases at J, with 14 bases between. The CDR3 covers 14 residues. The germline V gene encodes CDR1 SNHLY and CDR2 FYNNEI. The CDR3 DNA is TGTGCCAGCAGTTCCGGGTTTTCCGGAGATACGCAGTATTTT. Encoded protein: CASSSGFSGDTQYF.

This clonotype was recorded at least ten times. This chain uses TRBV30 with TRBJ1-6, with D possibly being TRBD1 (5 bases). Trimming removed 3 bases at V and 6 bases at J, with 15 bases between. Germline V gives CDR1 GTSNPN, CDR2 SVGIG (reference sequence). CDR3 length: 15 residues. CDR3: CAWRGQQAGNSPLHF. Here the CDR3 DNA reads TGTGCCTGGAGAGGGCAACAGGCGGGTAATTCACCCCTCCACTTT.

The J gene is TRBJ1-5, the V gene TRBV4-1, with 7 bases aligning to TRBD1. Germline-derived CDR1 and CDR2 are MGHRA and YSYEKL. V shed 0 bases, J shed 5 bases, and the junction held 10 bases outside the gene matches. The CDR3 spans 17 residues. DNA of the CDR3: TGCGCCAGCAGCCAAGATGGAGGGGGCAGCAATTATCAGCCCCAGCATTTT. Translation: CASSQDGGGSNYQPQHF.

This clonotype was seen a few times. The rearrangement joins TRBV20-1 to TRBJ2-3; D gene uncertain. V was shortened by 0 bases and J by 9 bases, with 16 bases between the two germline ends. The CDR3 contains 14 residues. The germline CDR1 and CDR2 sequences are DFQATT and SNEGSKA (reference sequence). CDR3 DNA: TGCAGTGCTAGAGATCGAATGGGTTTGGGGACGCAGTATTTT. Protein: CSARDRMGLGTQYF.

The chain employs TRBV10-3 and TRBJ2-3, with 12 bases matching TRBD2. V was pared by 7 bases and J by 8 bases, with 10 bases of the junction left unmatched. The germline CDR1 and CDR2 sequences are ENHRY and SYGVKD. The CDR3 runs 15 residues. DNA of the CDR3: TGTGCCATCACCGAGACTAGCGGGGGACCCACTACGCAGTATTTT. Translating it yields CAITETSGGPTTQYF.

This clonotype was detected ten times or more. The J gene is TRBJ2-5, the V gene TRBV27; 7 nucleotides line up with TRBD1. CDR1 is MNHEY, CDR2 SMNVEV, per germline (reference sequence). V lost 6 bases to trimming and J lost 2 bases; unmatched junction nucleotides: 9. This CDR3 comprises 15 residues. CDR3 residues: CASSDASGGQETQYF. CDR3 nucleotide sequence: TGTGCCAGCAGCGACGCCTCAGGGGGACAAGAGACCCAGTACTTC.

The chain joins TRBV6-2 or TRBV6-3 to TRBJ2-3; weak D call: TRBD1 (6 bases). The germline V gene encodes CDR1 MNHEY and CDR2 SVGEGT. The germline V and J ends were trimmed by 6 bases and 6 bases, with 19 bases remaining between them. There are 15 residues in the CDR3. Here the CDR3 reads CASSRDIDFPDTQYF. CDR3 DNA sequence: TGTGCCAGCAGCCGGGACATCGATTTTCCGGATACGCAGTATTTT.

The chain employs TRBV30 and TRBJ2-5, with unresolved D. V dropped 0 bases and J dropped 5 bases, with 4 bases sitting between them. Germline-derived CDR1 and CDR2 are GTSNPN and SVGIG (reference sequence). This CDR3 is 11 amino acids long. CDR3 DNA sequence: TGTGCCTGGAGTGTAACGGAGACCCAGTACTTC. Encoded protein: CAWSVTETQYF.

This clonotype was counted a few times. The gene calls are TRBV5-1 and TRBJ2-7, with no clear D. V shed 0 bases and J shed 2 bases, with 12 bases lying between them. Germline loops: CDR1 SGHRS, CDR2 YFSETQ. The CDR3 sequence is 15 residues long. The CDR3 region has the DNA TGCGCCAGCAGCTTGGTTCCGGGCAGTACCTACGAGCAGTACTTC. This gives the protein CASSLVPGSTYEQYF.

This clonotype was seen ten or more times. The CDR3 spells CASSFGGGSQETQYF. The CDR3 DNA reads TGTGCCAGCAGCTTTGGGGGGGGGTCCCAAGAGACCCAGTACTTC. The chain joins TRBV12-3 or TRBV12-4 to TRBJ2-5; 7 bases are shared with TRBD2. The ends lost 6 bases at V and 1 base at J; junction bases unmatched: 8. CDR3 length equals 15 residues.